This note documents a single T cell receptor beta chain sequence. Since a much larger clone is just one base distant, this may be a read error. The CDR3 has 11 amino acids. The germline gives CDR1 SNHLY, CDR2 FYNNEI. The V gene lost 4 bases and the J gene lost 4 bases, with 3 bases spanning the gap. Sequenced by immunoSEQ multiplex PCR; TCRdb stores in-frame clones only, minus some. The table lists over 55,000 clones, about 70% of them singletons. The record originates from a study of T cell clones after liver transplantation. Study context: TCRbeta sequencing after a pre-transplant mixed lymphocyte reaction identified graft-donor-reactive clones, later tracked in post-transplant blood. Until 12-24 months post-transplant, subjects got standard immunosuppression and no induction.

The chain combines TRBV2 with TRBJ2-3; D is unclear. This clonotype originated in a human patient who received a liver transplant. A subset of T cells may come from the graft donor. Sequencing used CD4+ T cells from blood, obtained at the approximately 15-month timepoint. The CDR3 protein is CASSVPDTQYF. The DNA for the CDR3 is TGTGCCAGCAGTGTCCCAGATACGCAGTATTTT.